Presented here are 2 T cell receptor beta chains from one specimen sequenced in a study of cytomegalovirus exposure and HLA in healthy donors. This PCR relied on a set of 60 Vbeta primers and 13 Jbeta primers. Clones were read by immunoSEQ multiplex PCR, and TCRdb kept only the in-frame ones, dropping some. The repertoire includes approximately 170,000 clones, 77% of them detected once, and roughly 2.6% sits in the top ten. The sample consisted of PBMCs. The receptors come from a woman aged 35 to 49 in good health and CMV-seropositive.

The rearrangement links TRBV4-1 to TRBJ1-4; D is perhaps TRBD1 (5 bases). This CDR3 contains 16 residues. The germline gives CDR1 MGHRA, CDR2 YSYEKL. V dropped 2 bases and J dropped 0 bases, with 10 bases sitting between them. The CDR3, as DNA: TGCGCCAGCAGCCAACCCGTAGGGGCAACTAATGAAAAACTGTTTTTT. Translating it yields CASSQPVGATNEKLFF.

This chain uses TRBV30 with TRBJ1-5; 9 bases agree with TRBD1. The CDR3 loop spans 15 amino acids. V lost 2 bases to trimming and J lost 5 bases; unmatched junction nucleotides: 7. Germline CDR1 GTSNPN, CDR2 SVGIG (reference sequence). CDR3 loop: CAWSLPGQGYQPQHF. CDR3 nucleotides: TGTGCCTGGAGTCTTCCGGGACAGGGATATCAGCCCCAGCATTTT.